These 30 T cell receptor beta chains originate from one sample sequenced in a study of T cell responses to AZD1222 COVID-19 vaccine. Repertoires were generated with immunoSEQ multiplex PCR, while TCRdb's copy carries only in-frame clones and drops some. The sample consists of 150,000 to 200,000 clones, approximately 93% of them appearing once. The starting material was peripheral blood, obtained on day 0 of AZD1222 vaccination. All receptors come from an adult in good health.

In its sample, this clone was seen once. This sequence joins TRBV27 and TRBJ1-1; D gene ambiguous. CDR3 length: 15 residues. V shed 9 bases and J shed 1 base, with 18 bases lying between them. CDR1 and CDR2 (germline): MNHEY, SMNVEV (reference sequence). Here the CDR3 reads CARARSAGGNTEAFF. DNA for the CDR3: TGTGCCAGGGCCCGTTCGGCGGGCGGGAACACTGAAGCTTTCTTT.

V usage is TRBV19 and J usage is TRBJ1-5, with D possibly being TRBD1 (5 bases). The germline CDR1 and CDR2 sequences are LNHDA and SQIVND (reference sequence). The CDR3 runs 15 residues. V lost 11 bases to trimming and J lost 5 bases, with 22 bases between them. The CDR3 nucleotides read TGTGCCCTAATAAGGGGCAGGTTCTTACATCAGCCCCAGCATTTT. Translated: CALIRGRFLHQPQHF.

This chain links TRBV5-1 with TRBJ2-3; D is unclear. This CDR3 contains 14 residues. Germline-derived CDR1 and CDR2 are SGHRS and YFSETQ. V was cut by 1 base and J by 5 bases, with 11 bases left in between. The CDR3 sequence is CASSLRSGVDTQYF. The CDR3 DNA reads as TGCGCCAGCAGCTTGAGGTCTGGGGTAGATACGCAGTATTTT.

This clone was picked up one time. This chain joins TRBV7-9 and TRBJ2-7; TRBD1 is a possible D gene (6 bases). Germline lookup yields CDR1 SEHNR and CDR2 FQNEAQ (reference sequence). V was cut by 0 bases and J by 4 bases, with 19 bases left in between. The CDR3 has 17 residues. Written as DNA, the CDR3 is TGTGCCAGCAGCTTAGCGCCGGGTTGGGACATGGAGTACGAGCAGTACTTC. Translating it yields CASSLAPGWDMEYEQYF.

This rearrangement joins TRBV6-1 to TRBJ1-3; no clear D gene. The CDR3 consists of 15 residues. In germline, CDR1 is MNHNS, CDR2 SASEGT. Trimming took off 2 bases at V and 5 bases at J, with 13 bases between the two ends. CDR3 in amino acids: CASSERVPGRNTIYF. The CDR3 DNA is TGTGCCAGCAGTGAACGGGTTCCAGGAAGAAACACCATATATTTT.

The chain links TRBV5-4 to TRBJ2-3; 10 bases are a match to TRBD2. Germline trimming cut 2 bases from V and 3 bases from J; bases unmatched to any gene: 3. Germline lookup yields CDR1 SGHNT and CDR2 YYREEE (reference sequence). The CDR3 has 15 residues. CDR3 in amino acids: CASSLSSGSTDTQYF. CDR3 DNA sequence: TGTGCCAGCAGCTTATCTAGCGGGAGTACAGATACGCAGTATTTT.

V is TRBV6-5 and J is TRBJ2-7; D gene ambiguous. Trimming pared 4 bases from V and 1 base from J, leaving 14 bases between. The CDR3 is 15 amino acids. The V gene's germline CDR1 is MNHEY and CDR2 SVGAGI. DNA of the CDR3: TGTGCCAGCAGTTTCACTTTGGTTTATTCCTACGAGCAGTACTTC. Protein sequence: CASSFTLVYSYEQYF.

The J gene is TRBJ1-3, the V gene TRBV21-1. TRBV21-1 is termed a pseudogene. The CDR3 loop spans 18 amino acids. The CDR3 reads CASGAFRPDPPPGNTIYF. The CDR3 region has the DNA TGTGCCAGCGGAGCATTCCGACCGGATCCCCCCCCTGGAAACACCATATATTTT.

The rearrangement links TRBV11-3 to TRBJ2-1, with D tentatively TRBD1 (6 bases). The germline CDR1 and CDR2 sequences are SGHNT and YENEEA. The ends were cut back, 2 bases at V and 5 bases at J, with 13 bases in the middle. This CDR3 has 15 residues. The CDR3 reads CASSLFGTPNNEQFF. CDR3 nucleotide sequence: TGTGCCAGCAGCTTATTCGGGACACCTAACAATGAGCAGTTCTTC.

The chain is built from TRBV12-5 and TRBJ1-2; no clear D. The V end was cut by 8 bases, the J end by 3 bases, with 7 bases between. The length of the CDR3 is 11 residues. CDR1 and CDR2 (germline): LGHNT, FRNRAP. The CDR3 spells CASTRHYGYTF. CDR3 coding DNA: TGTGCTAGTACCCGACACTATGGCTACACCTTC.

This chain links TRBV18 with TRBJ2-2, with a possible D match to TRBD1 (8 bases). This CDR3 region has 14 residues. CDR1 and CDR2 from the germline V gene are KGHSH and LQKENI. Trimming pared 8 bases from V and 3 bases from J, leaving 13 bases between. The CDR3 nucleotides read TGTGCCAGCCGGACAGGGAGGGACACCGGGGAGCTGTTTTTT. This codes for CASRTGRDTGELFF.

J is TRBJ1-2 and V is TRBV29-1; D not certain. Trimming cost V 4 bases and J 8 bases, with 20 bases left between them. The CDR3 length is 14 residues. Looked up from germline, CDR1 is SQVTM and CDR2 is ANQGSEA. The CDR3 loop reads CSVAGMDGLGGYTF. The DNA of the CDR3 is TGCAGCGTTGCAGGAATGGACGGTCTAGGGGGCTACACCTTC. Based on the CDR3 plus reference TRBV29-1 and TRBJ1-2, the full variable domain is SAVISQKPSRDICQRGTSLTIQCQVDSQVTMMFWYRQQPGQSLTLIATANQGSEATYESGFVIDKFPISRPNLTFSTLTVSNMSPEDSSIYLCSVAGMDGLGGYTFGSGTRLTVV.

The V gene is TRBV2, the J gene TRBJ2-7; D is perhaps TRBD1 (5 bases). CDR1 SNHLY and CDR2 FYNNEI come from the germline V gene. The V gene lost 2 bases and the J gene lost 0 bases, with 11 bases spanning the gap. The CDR3 spans 15 residues. CDR3 sequence: CASSEYQGSSYEQYF. CDR3 sequence (DNA): TGTGCCAGCAGTGAATACCAGGGAAGCTCCTACGAGCAGTACTTC. The entire variable domain, with the rest obtained from reference TRBV2 and TRBJ2-7, is as follows: EPEVTQTPSHQVTQMGQEVILRCVPISNHLYFYWYRQILGQKVEFLVSFYNNEISEKSEIFDDQFSVERPDGSNFTLKIRSTKLEDSAMYFCASSEYQGSSYEQYFGPGTRLTVT.

This clone was detected once. CDR3 loop: CASRGQGWWETQYF. In DNA form, the CDR3 reads TGTGCCAGCAGAGGACAGGGGTGGTGGGAGACCCAGTACTTC. V gene TRBV6-5 combines with J gene TRBJ2-5; 9 bases fit TRBD1. With 6 bases clipped from V and 5 bases from J, the junction kept 7 bases outside the gene matches. The CDR3 sequence is 14 residues long. Per the germline V gene, CDR1 is MNHEY and CDR2 is SVGAGI.

J is TRBJ2-2 and V is TRBV11-2; 13 positions agree with TRBD2. The CDR3 is made up of 15 amino acids. Germline CDR1 is SGHAT and CDR2 is FQNNGV. With V trimmed by 6 bases and J by 5 bases, 3 bases remained unmatched. The CDR3 protein is CASRRLAGGTGELFF. The CDR3 nucleotides are TGTGCCAGCAGGCGACTAGCGGGGGGTACCGGGGAGCTGTTTTTT.

This clone was picked up one time. The chain is built from TRBV11-2 and TRBJ2-7; tentatively, D is TRBD1 or TRBD2 (5 bases each). The CDR3 loop spans 17 amino acids. Trimming took off 4 bases at V and 2 bases at J, with 21 bases between the two ends. Germline CDR1 reads SGHAT; CDR2 reads FQNNGV. The CDR3 here is CASSSGGSKRDPYEQYF. The CDR3 bases are TGTGCCAGCAGCTCGGGCGGCAGCAAAAGGGACCCCTACGAGCAGTACTTC.

The chain combines TRBV5-1 with TRBJ1-1; TRBD1 agrees at 8 bases. V lost 4 bases, J lost 3 bases, and 5 bases stayed unmatched. CDR1 is SGHRS and CDR2 is YFSETQ in the germline V gene. The CDR3 is 14 amino acids. The CDR3 protein is CASSHTGGDTEAFF. CDR3 coding DNA: TGCGCCAGCAGCCATACAGGGGGTGACACTGAAGCTTTCTTT.

The gene calls are TRBV6-5 and TRBJ1-1; 7 nucleotides match TRBD1. CDR1 MNHEY and CDR2 SVGAGI come from the germline V gene. The V and J ends lost 6 bases and 5 bases, in that order; junction bases with no gene match: 12. This CDR3 has 15 amino acids. CDR3 nucleotides: TGTGCCAGCAGACCTCCGGGACAGAAGGGGACTGAAGCTTTCTTT. This encodes CASRPPGQKGTEAFF.

The chain combines TRBV5-1 with TRBJ1-1; D may be TRBD1 (6 bases). CDR3 length: 14 residues. V shed 7 bases and J shed 4 bases, with 17 bases lying between them. Germline V lookup: CDR1 SGHRS, CDR2 YFSETQ. The CDR3 region is CASAPQGIGTEAFF. The CDR3, as DNA: TGCGCCAGCGCTCCCCAGGGGATCGGCACTGAAGCTTTCTTT.

In this sample, this clone turned up once. CDR3 nucleotides: TGCGCCAGCAGCTTGCAAGGACCGGAGAACACCGGGGAGCTGTTTTTT. Protein sequence: CASSLQGPENTGELFF. J is TRBJ2-2 and V is TRBV5-1; unclear D gene. Trimming stripped 1 base from V and 1 base from J, with 11 bases between. The germline gives CDR1 SGHRS, CDR2 YFSETQ. The CDR3 runs 16 residues.

For this clone: The germline gene is not matched at one end of the junction; a read error may be the cause. The chain is built from TRBV6-5 and TRBJ1-2, with 9 bases aligning to TRBD1. Looked up from germline, CDR1 is MNHEY and CDR2 is SVGAGI. The CDR3 covers 15 residues. CDR3 sequence reads: CASRYSGTGISGYTF. The CDR3 DNA follows: TGTGCCAGCAGGTACTCAGGGACAGGGATAAGTGGCTACACCTTC.

The genes are TRBV25-1 and TRBJ1-2; a possible D gene is TRBD1 (5 bases). V lost 1 base and J 4 bases, leaving 22 bases between the germline ends. There are 18 residues in the CDR3. Germline-derived CDR1 and CDR2 are MGHDK and SYGVNS. The CDR3 coding sequence is TGTGCCAGCAGTGAATTGGGTTGGGGACCCAGGAACCTCTATGGCTACACCTTC. It translates to CASSELGWGPRNLYGYTF.

The chain has TRBV7-9 and TRBJ1-2; the D gene is possibly TRBD1 (5 bases). The CDR3 contains 12 residues. The germline CDR1 and CDR2 sequences are SEHNR and FQNEAQ (reference sequence). V was clipped by 5 bases and J by 5 bases, with 9 bases between them. The CDR3 coding sequence is TGTGCCAGCAGCCTGGCAGGGTATGGCTACACCTTC. Translating gives CASSLAGYGYTF.

The chain employs TRBV19 and TRBJ1-4; D is unclear. V was pared by 1 base and J by 4 bases, with 7 bases between. Germline V gene lookup returns CDR1 LNHDA and CDR2 SQIVND (reference sequence). CDR3 length: 14 residues. CDR3 in DNA: TGTGCCAGTAGTATAGCTGCGGGTAATGAAAAACTGTTTTTT. Amino acids: CASSIAAGNEKLFF.

The V call is TRBV14, the J call TRBJ2-3; D call uncertain. The CDR3 sequence is 15 residues long. The V and J ends lost 2 bases and 0 bases respectively, with 9 bases between them. Germline V gene data show CDR1 as SGHDN and CDR2 as FVKESK. The CDR3 sequence: CASSQFSSSTDTQYF. In DNA form, the CDR3 reads TGTGCCAGCAGCCAATTCAGTTCTAGCACAGATACGCAGTATTTT.

The chain combines TRBV19 with TRBJ1-1; no firm D call. V was clipped by 3 bases and J by 2 bases, with 7 bases between them. Germline values: CDR1 LNHDA, CDR2 SQIVND (reference sequence). The CDR3 has 13 residues. For the CDR3, the DNA is TGTGCCAGTAGTATGGGCCTAAACACTGAAGCTTTCTTT. Amino acid sequence: CASSMGLNTEAFF. Using reference TRBV19 and TRBJ1-1 for the parts outside the CDR3, the full variable domain is DGGITQSPKYLFRKEGQNVTLSCEQNLNHDAMYWYRQDPGQGLRLIYYSQIVNDFQKGDIAEGYSVSREKKESFPLTVTSAQKNPTAFYLCASSMGLNTEAFFGQGTRLTVV.

The gene calls are TRBV3-1 (or the pseudogene TRBV3-2) and TRBJ1-1; 10 bases fit TRBD1. The germline V gene encodes CDR1 LGHDT and CDR2 YNNKEL (reference sequence). V lost 8 bases, J lost 4 bases, and 7 bases stayed unmatched. The CDR3 has 14 residues. CDR3: CASSVGTGATEAFF. The CDR3 DNA reads TGTGCCAGCTCGGTAGGGACAGGGGCCACTGAAGCTTTCTTT.

This clone occurred once. The chain employs TRBV7-9 and TRBJ1-2; maybe TRBD1 (5 bases). CDR3 length: 14 amino acids. The V end was cut by 5 bases, the J end by 4 bases, with 14 bases between. The germline V gene encodes CDR1 SEHNR and CDR2 FQNEAQ (reference sequence). Here the CDR3 DNA reads TGTGCCAGCAGCCGCCCGGGACTGATCTATGGCTACACCTTC. Translated, it gives CASSRPGLIYGYTF.

DNA of the CDR3: TGTGCCAGCAGTCCCGGGTCTGCCTGGGGCGGCTACACCTTC. This translates into CASSPGSAWGGYTF. J is TRBJ1-2 and V is TRBV27; D may be TRBD1 (5 bases). V shed 5 bases and J shed 8 bases, with 18 bases lying between them. Germline assignment: CDR1 MNHEY and CDR2 SMNVEV (reference sequence). The CDR3 covers 14 residues.

Here the CDR3 reads CASVRGPGGYTF. CDR3 nucleotides: TGTGCTAGTGTCCGGGGGCCGGGTGGCTACACCTTC. V usage is TRBV12-5 and J usage is TRBJ1-2; TRBD1 might be the D (6 bases). The V end lost 7 bases, the J end lost 7 bases, and 13 bases lay between the germline ends. This CDR3 is 12 amino acids long. CDR1 and CDR2 (germline): LGHNT, FRNRAP.